A single sample gave rise to the 27 T cell receptor beta chains below, sequenced in a study of OX40 agonist ivuxolimab in advanced cancers. TCRdb keeps only in-frame clones here, not all; method: immunoSEQ multiplex PCR. The sample has fewer than 70,000 clones, about 90% seen once; the top ten hold about 4%. The source was CD4+ or CD8+ T cells sorted from blood, collected in a trial of the OX40 agonist ivuxolimab. These receptors were taken from an adult with an advanced solid tumor such as melanoma, head and neck, liver or kidney cancer.

V usage is TRBV7-9 and J usage is TRBJ2-2; D perhaps matches TRBD1 (6 bases). Trimming shortened V by 3 bases and J by 5 bases, and 13 bases separated the two germline ends. The CDR3 has 15 amino acids. Germline CDR1 reads SEHNR; CDR2 reads FQNEAQ (reference sequence). CDR3 coding DNA: TGTGCCAGCAGCTTTACTTCCGGGACAACCGGGGAGCTGTTTTTT. Translated, it gives CASSFTSGTTGELFF.

This clone appeared a single time. The rearrangement links TRBV6-1 to TRBJ1-5; D is undetermined. CDR3 length: 15 residues. Germline V lookup: CDR1 MNHNS, CDR2 SASEGT. Trimming cost V 4 bases and J 0 bases, with 10 bases left between them. CDR3 region: CASSVKGNSNQPQHF. In DNA form, the CDR3 reads TGTGCCAGCAGTGTGAAAGGTAATAGCAATCAGCCCCAGCATTTT.

This clone was seen just once. The rearrangement joins TRBV2 to TRBJ1-5; TRBD1 aligns across 7 bases. Germline V gives CDR1 SNHLY, CDR2 FYNNEI. The CDR3 sequence is 14 residues long. Germline trimming cut 8 bases from V and 6 bases from J; bases unmatched to any gene: 10. CDR3 DNA: TGTGCCAGCGCCAGGACAGGATTCGGTCAGCCCCAGCATTTT. Its protein product is CASARTGFGQPQHF.

The chain links TRBV19 to TRBJ1-5; 9 bases agree with TRBD1. The V gene end was trimmed by 5 bases and the J gene end by 5 bases; junction bases not matched to a gene: 7. The CDR3 totals 15 residues. Germline V gene lookup returns CDR1 LNHDA and CDR2 SQIVND (reference sequence). The CDR3 spells CASSRDREGDQPQHF. The CDR3 nucleotides are TGTGCCAGTAGTCGGGACAGGGAGGGGGATCAGCCCCAGCATTTT.

The genes are TRBV13 and TRBJ1-3; D not certain. Per germline, CDR1 PRHDT and CDR2 FYEKMQ (reference sequence). The CDR3 covers 15 residues. Trimming took off 5 bases at V and 8 bases at J, with 19 bases between the two ends. The CDR3 loop is CASSPNAESGDTIYF. The DNA of the CDR3 is TGTGCCAGCAGCCCGAACGCGGAGAGTGGGGACACCATATATTTT.

This chain links TRBV9 with TRBJ2-1, with D possibly being TRBD1 (5 bases). The CDR3 is 12 residues long. V lost 3 bases and J lost 5, with 6 bases in between. In germline, CDR1 is SGDLS, CDR2 YYNGEE. The CDR3 spells CASSGTNNEQFF. CDR3 nucleotide sequence: TGTGCCAGCAGCGGGACAAACAATGAGCAGTTCTTC.

As for this clone: The junction departs from the called germline gene at one end, perhaps through a read error. The J gene is TRBJ2-3, the V gene TRBV28; D possibly corresponds to TRBD1 (6 bases). This CDR3 comprises 14 residues. Germline V gene data show CDR1 as MDHEN and CDR2 as SYDVKM. The CDR3 loop is CASSVWKGADTQYF. The DNA of the CDR3 is TGTGCCAGCAGTGTATGGAAGGGGGCAGATACGCAGTATTTT.

The J gene is TRBJ2-2, the V gene TRBV5-4; 10 nucleotides agree with TRBD2. J was trimmed by 7 bases and V by 3 bases; bases with no gene match: 6. CDR1 SGHNT and CDR2 YYREEE come from the germline V gene (reference sequence). The CDR3 is 15 residues long. As DNA, the CDR3 is TGTGCCAGCAGCTACGATAGCGGGAGGAACGGGGAGCTGTTTTTT. Translated, it gives CASSYDSGRNGELFF.

The chain couples TRBV5-6 to TRBJ2-7; maybe TRBD2 (6 bases). This CDR3 has 13 amino acids. Trimming removed 4 bases at V and 6 bases at J, with 14 bases between. Germline lookup yields CDR1 SGHDT and CDR2 YYEEEE. For the CDR3, the DNA is TGTGCCAGCAGCCCAATGGGACTGAGCGAGCAGTACGTC. It specifies CASSPMGLSEQYV.

In the case of this clone: One junction end does not reproduce the germline sequence, and a read error may be involved. The chain links TRBV11-1 to TRBJ1-3, with D possibly being TRBD1 or TRBD2 (6 bases each). The closer fit of TRBJ2-2 to the DNA end suggests the J call may be wrong. CDR1 and CDR2 (germline): SGHAT, FQDESV (reference sequence). There are 14 residues in the CDR3. Here the CDR3 reads CVSRDTSTSGELFF. DNA of the CDR3: TGTGTCAGCAGGGACACTAGCACCTCCGGGGAGCTGTTTTTT.

This clone was picked up one time. V usage is TRBV4-1 and J usage is TRBJ2-3; D is undetermined. Germline V gene data show CDR1 as MGHRA and CDR2 as YSYEKL. The CDR3 runs 13 residues. V lost 4 bases to trimming and J lost 6 bases, with 11 bases between them. The CDR3 nucleotides are TGCGCCAGCAGCCTAAGTTTTTCCGATACGCAGTATTTT. It yields the protein CASSLSFSDTQYF.

J is TRBJ2-7 and V is TRBV10-2, with 7 bases that match TRBD1. The CDR3 sequence is 13 residues long. CDR1 and CDR2 (germline): WSHSY, SAAADI. Trimming at V came to 5 bases and at J to 1 base, leaving 2 bases not matched to a gene. The DNA of the CDR3 is TGCGCCAGCAGTCGGACAGGTTCCTACGAGCAGTACGTC. It translates to CASSRTGSYEQYV.

The genes are TRBV18 and TRBJ1-2; D is perhaps TRBD1 (5 bases). Germline V gives CDR1 KGHSH, CDR2 LQKENI. CDR3 length: 17 amino acids. Between the trimmed V and J ends, which lost 5 bases and 6 bases, there was a span of 25 bases. CDR3 nucleotide sequence: TGTGCCAGCTCATCCCATAAGGGACCAAAGACAGACGATGGCTACACCTTC. Protein: CASSSHKGPKTDDGYTF.

The chain joins TRBV5-1 to TRBJ2-7, with TRBD2 as a possible D gene (5 bases). Trimming cost V 1 base and J 3 bases, with 11 bases left between them. The CDR3 is made up of 14 amino acids. The germline V gene has CDR1 SGHRS and CDR2 YFSETQ. CDR3 in DNA: TGCGCCAGCAGCTTGAGGAGCGGCTACTACGAGCAGTACTTC. Protein sequence: CASSLRSGYYEQYF.

This clone was found once. The rearrangement links TRBV7-6 to TRBJ1-1; no reliable D call. Germline V gene sequence: CDR1 SGHVS, CDR2 FNYEAQ. Trimming removed 3 bases from V and 6 bases from J, with 11 bases in between. The CDR3 consists of 13 residues. CDR3 nucleotides: TGTGCCAGCAGCTTTTCAAGGGTCGCTGAAGCTTTCTTT. The encoded protein is CASSFSRVAEAFF.

This chain joins TRBV14 and TRBJ1-1; D not resolved. V gave up 4 bases and J gave up 6 bases, with 15 bases separating them. CDR3 length: 14 amino acids. CDR1 is SGHDN and CDR2 is FVKESK in the germline V gene. The CDR3, as DNA: TGTGCCAGCAGCCTGTTTGAAAGGACGTCTGAAGCTTTCTTT. Translation gives CASSLFERTSEAFF.

The chain has TRBV9 and TRBJ2-3; 10 nucleotides agree with TRBD2. The CDR3 has 18 amino acids. The germline V gene has CDR1 SGDLS and CDR2 YYNGEE. V lost 0 bases, J lost 2 bases, and 9 bases stayed unmatched. This CDR3 reads CASSVGGSGGLHTDTQYF. The CDR3 DNA reads as TGTGCCAGCAGCGTAGGTGGTAGCGGGGGGCTCCACACAGATACGCAGTATTTT.

The V gene is TRBV5-6, the J gene TRBJ2-7; D may be TRBD1 (6 bases). With 4 bases removed from V and 3 bases from J, the gap between germline ends came to 14 bases. This CDR3 comprises 14 residues. Germline CDR1 SGHDT, CDR2 YYEEEE. CDR3 coding DNA: TGTGCCAGCAGCGGAGGACAGAGCCTCTACGAGCAGTACGTC. It specifies CASSGGQSLYEQYV.

V is TRBV5-1 and J is TRBJ2-1; no firm D call. CDR3 size: 14 residues. Trimming pared 7 bases from V and 0 bases from J, leaving 11 bases between. Germline V gene lookup returns CDR1 SGHRS and CDR2 YFSETQ. CDR3 sequence (DNA): TGCGCCAGCGGATTCAGGAGCTCCTACAATGAGCAGTTCTTC. Translated, it gives CASGFRSSYNEQFF.

This chain links TRBV27 with TRBJ2-7, with a tentative D call TRBD1 (6 bases). V lost 3 bases to trimming and J lost 0 bases, with 12 bases between them. This CDR3 has 15 amino acids. CDR1 is MNHEY and CDR2 is SMNVEV in the germline V gene (reference sequence). Here the CDR3 reads CASSLGQHGSYEQYF. CDR3 DNA sequence: TGTGCCAGCAGTTTGGGACAACACGGCTCCTACGAGCAGTACTTC.

The chain combines TRBV2 with TRBJ1-1, with D possibly being TRBD1 (6 bases). From germline, CDR1 is SNHLY and CDR2 FYNNEI. The CDR3 is 15 residues long. Trimming cost V 4 bases and J 6 bases, with 18 bases left between them. CDR3 region: CASSVNPGAAAEAFF. The CDR3 DNA is TGTGCCAGCAGTGTAAATCCGGGGGCGGCAGCTGAAGCTTTCTTT.

The CDR3 loop reads CASSLEAGFYEQYV. The DNA for the CDR3 is TGCGCCAGCAGCTTGGAAGCAGGGTTTTACGAGCAGTACGTC. The chain has TRBV5-1 and TRBJ2-7; a weak D match, TRBD1 (5 bases). The CDR3 runs 14 residues. Trimming left V 0 bases short and J 4 bases short, with 11 bases between. CDR1 and CDR2 from the germline V gene are SGHRS and YFSETQ.

This rearrangement joins TRBV5-1 to TRBJ1-1; 7 bases map to TRBD1. This CDR3 has 14 amino acids. Per the germline V gene, CDR1 is SGHRS and CDR2 is YFSETQ. The ends lost 3 bases at V and 6 bases at J; junction bases unmatched: 8. In DNA, the CDR3 is TGCGCCAGCAGCTGGGGACAGAGTAAGGCTGAAGCTTTCTTT. Its protein product is CASSWGQSKAEAFF.

V gene TRBV4-1 combines with J gene TRBJ1-5; TRBD1 might be the D (6 bases). Per germline, CDR1 MGHRA and CDR2 YSYEKL. V was pared by 6 bases and J by 3 bases, with 15 bases between. This CDR3 has 15 residues. The CDR3 region is CASSHTRGPNQPQHF. The CDR3 coding sequence is TGCGCCAGCAGTCACACCAGGGGTCCCAATCAGCCCCAGCATTTT.

In nucleotides, the CDR3 is TGTGCCAGCAGCTACACAGGACTGGCCGGAGAGACCCAGTACTTC. It translates to CASSYTGLAGETQYF. The rearrangement uses TRBV5-4 and TRBJ2-5; D may correspond to TRBD1 or TRBD2 (5 bases each). V lost 3 bases, J lost 4 bases, and 16 bases lay in between. Germline V CDR1 and CDR2: SGHNT, YYREEE (reference sequence). The CDR3 is 15 residues long.

A single count supports this clone. The gene calls are TRBV7-9 and TRBJ1-3; possible D gene TRBD1, 5 bases. Per germline, CDR1 SEHNR and CDR2 FQNEAQ (reference sequence). This CDR3 spans 15 amino acids. V was clipped by 7 bases and J by 0 bases, with 13 bases between them. Written as DNA, the CDR3 is TGTGCCAGCACCCCTTTGGGGGGCTCTGGAAACACCATATATTTT. Translated: CASTPLGGSGNTIYF.

This clone was counted once. The V call is TRBV28, the J call TRBJ1-1, with D unclear. Trimming stripped 1 base from V and 3 bases from J, with 6 bases between. CDR1 is MDHEN and CDR2 is SYDVKM in the germline V gene. The CDR3 has 13 residues. The CDR3 nucleotides are TGTGCCAGCAGTTTATTTGGGGACACTGAAGCTTTCTTT. Its translation is CASSLFGDTEAFF.